A single sample is the source of the 21 T cell receptor beta chains below, sequenced in a study of T-cell memory formation after mild COVID-19. TCRdb re-analysed the 5' RACE reads in MiXCR, keeping a single row per CDR3 protein. This sample has fewer than 350,000 distinct CDR3 sequences; 15% occur once, and the top ten carry approximately 20%. The sequenced sample consisted of PBMCs or a T cell subset sorted from them (not recorded which). These receptors originate from a man aged 18-30 years who had mild COVID-19 (a few samples of this study predate the infection). Cell type and time point are not known.

J is TRBJ2-3 and V is TRBV5-1; D gene ambiguous. Germline V CDR1 and CDR2: SGHRS, YFSETQ. The CDR3 consists of 13 residues. The V gene lost 5 bases and the J gene lost 2 bases, with 9 bases spanning the gap. The CDR3 DNA sequence: TGCGCCAGCAGTCGCGAGTACACAGATACGCAGTATTTT. Translated: CASSREYTDTQYF.

This clonotype has a handful of counts. CDR3 DNA sequence: TGCGCCAGCAGCTTGGATCTCCGAAACACCATATATTTT. Translation gives CASSLDLRNTIYF. The V call is TRBV5-1, the J call TRBJ1-3; no firm D call. Per the germline V gene, CDR1 is SGHRS and CDR2 is YFSETQ. The length of the CDR3 is 13 residues. Trimming pared 0 bases from V and 5 bases from J, leaving 6 bases between. Full variable domain (outside the CDR3, taken from reference TRBV5-1 and TRBJ1-3): KAGVTQTPRYLIKTRGQQVTLSCSPISGHRSVSWYQQTPGQGLQFLFEYFSETQRNKGNFPGRFSGRQFSNSRSEMNVSTLELGDSALYLCASSLDLRNTIYFGEGSWLTVV.

This clonotype has just a few counts. The V gene is TRBV6-4, the J gene TRBJ2-6; unclear D gene. The germline CDR1 and CDR2 sequences are MRHNA and SNTAGT. V gave up 2 bases and J gave up 4 bases, with 6 bases separating them. This CDR3 comprises 14 residues. This CDR3 is CASSDREGANVLTF. CDR3 DNA: TGTGCCAGCAGTGACCGCGAGGGGGCCAACGTCCTGACTTTC.

The genes are TRBV5-1 and TRBJ2-7, with unresolved D. The germline V gene has CDR1 SGHRS and CDR2 YFSETQ. The CDR3 loop spans 18 amino acids. V lost 8 bases and J 2 bases, leaving 29 bases between the germline ends. For the CDR3, the DNA is TGCGCCAGAAGAGTGATTGGGCCGCCGGAGTCCCTTCCCTACGAGCAGTACGTC. Encoded protein: CARRVIGPPESLPYEQYV.

A few counts support this clonotype. V gene TRBV9 combines with J gene TRBJ1-4; perhaps TRBD1 as D (6 bases). Germline V gene data show CDR1 as SGDLS and CDR2 as YYNGEE. The CDR3 runs to 14 residues. The germline V and J ends were trimmed by 4 bases and 2 bases, with 9 bases remaining between them. The CDR3 DNA sequence: TGTGCCAGCAGCACCCAGGGGACTAATGAAAAACTGTTTTTT. Encoded protein: CASSTQGTNEKLFF.

This clonotype was picked up many times. V is TRBV7-2 and J is TRBJ1-3, with D uncertain. Germline V gene lookup returns CDR1 SGHTA and CDR2 FQGNSA. V shed 1 base and J shed 5 bases, with 3 bases lying between them. The CDR3 runs 12 residues. CDR3 DNA sequence: TGTGCCAGCAGCTTAGACCGAAACACCATATATTTT. Protein: CASSLDRNTIYF. The full variable domain, in which reference TRBV7-2 and TRBJ1-3 provide the parts outside the CDR3, is GAGVSQSPSNKVTEKGKDVELRCDPISGHTALYWYRQSLGQGLEFLIYFQGNSAPDKSGLPSDRFSAERTGGSVSTLTIQRTQQEDSAVYLCASSLDRNTIYFGEGSWLTVV.

In this sample, this clonotype turned up many times. V and J are TRBV29-1 and TRBJ2-3; D is tentatively TRBD1 or TRBD2 (5 bases each). The CDR3 is made up of 13 amino acids. Trimming cost V 1 base and J 0 bases, with 5 bases left between them. Germline-derived CDR1 and CDR2 are SQVTM and ANQGSEA. The CDR3 bases are TGCAGCGTTGAAGGGGGGAGCACAGATACGCAGTATTTT. It is translated as CSVEGGSTDTQYF.

In this sample, this clonotype turned up a few times. The genes are TRBV5-4 and TRBJ2-1; D could derive from TRBD1 or TRBD2 (5 bases each). Trimming removed 3 bases from V and 0 bases from J, with 10 bases in between. Germline V gene data show CDR1 as SGHNT and CDR2 as YYREEE (reference sequence). This CDR3 contains 15 residues. The CDR3, as DNA: TGTGCCAGCAGCTCGGATGGGGGCTCCTACAATGAGCAGTTCTTC. Translated, it gives CASSSDGGSYNEQFF. The full variable domain, rest sourced from reference TRBV5-4 and TRBJ2-1, is ETGVTQSPTHLIKTRGQQVTLRCSSQSGHNTVSWYQQALGQGPQFIFQYYREEENGRGNFPPRFSGLQFPNYSSELNVNALELDDSALYLCASSSDGGSYNEQFFGPGTRLTVL.

The sample holds a few counts of this clonotype. CDR3 DNA sequence: TGTGCCTGGAGTGTACAGTTACTGGCCTCAAGTCGGGGCTACACCTTC. Translating gives CAWSVQLLASSRGYTF. This chain uses TRBV30 with TRBJ1-2; D unclear. The CDR3 has 16 residues. CDR1 is GTSNPN and CDR2 is SVGIG in the germline V gene (reference sequence). Trimming took 0 bases from V and 8 from J, leaving 22 bases between them.

In this sample, this clonotype turned up a few times. CDR3 coding DNA: TGCGCCAGCAGCTCACCCGCTATCTCGAACACTGAAGCTTTCTTT. Amino acids: CASSSPAISNTEAFF. The genes are TRBV5-1 and TRBJ1-1, with D uncertain. Trimming removed 3 bases from V and 1 base from J, with 13 bases in between. The germline V gene encodes CDR1 SGHRS and CDR2 YFSETQ. The CDR3 has 15 amino acids.

This clonotype has a count of ten or more. The J gene is TRBJ2-6, the V gene TRBV2; D not certain. The germline V and J ends were trimmed by 6 bases and 0 bases, with 6 bases remaining between them. Germline loops: CDR1 SNHLY, CDR2 FYNNEI. The CDR3 extends over 14 amino acids. Here the CDR3 DNA reads TGTGCCAGCAGCAGCAGCTCTGGGGCCAACGTCCTGACTTTC. Amino acid sequence: CASSSSSGANVLTF.

The chain links TRBV5-1 to TRBJ2-3; no reliable D call. The CDR3 spans 14 residues. Germline values: CDR1 SGHRS, CDR2 YFSETQ. Trimming removed 4 bases at V and 0 bases at J, with 9 bases between. This chain's CDR3 is CASSPPSSTDTQYF. The CDR3 DNA sequence: TGCGCCAGCAGCCCTCCCTCTAGCACAGATACGCAGTATTTT.

This chain joins TRBV19 and TRBJ1-1; the D gene is possibly TRBD1 (6 bases). This CDR3 region has 12 residues. Trimming stripped 7 bases from V and 5 bases from J, with 11 bases between. In germline, CDR1 is LNHDA, CDR2 SQIVND (reference sequence). CDR3 nucleotides: TGTGCCAGTAAGGCAGGGGTAACTGAAGCTTTCTTT. The encoded protein is CASKAGVTEAFF.

Only a few counts were recorded for this clonotype. The CDR3 nucleotides read TGTGCCAGCAGTGAATCCAGGGTGTTGAGCGAGCAGTACGTC. It codes for CASSESRVLSEQYV. The chain links TRBV6-1 to TRBJ2-7; D is perhaps TRBD1 (5 bases). Germline V gives CDR1 MNHNS, CDR2 SASEGT. Trimming took 2 bases from V and 6 from J, leaving 14 bases between them. The CDR3 is made up of 14 amino acids.

This clonotype was recorded a few times. The J gene is TRBJ2-3, the V gene TRBV7-2; 9 bases fit TRBD2. The germline V gene has CDR1 SGHTA and CDR2 FQGNSA. V shed 2 bases and J 3 bases; nucleotides not matched to a gene: 9. This CDR3 spans 17 amino acids. The CDR3 bases are TGTGCCAGCAGCTTACGTCTCAGCGGGGGGCGGACAGATACGCAGTATTTT. Protein: CASSLRLSGGRTDTQYF.

The rearrangement uses TRBV19 and TRBJ2-3, with D perhaps matching TRBD2 (5 bases). Germline CDR1 is LNHDA and CDR2 is SQIVND (reference sequence). This CDR3 contains 15 residues. The V gene lost 4 bases and the J gene lost 0 bases, with 11 bases spanning the gap. CDR3 nucleotides: TGTGCCAGTAGTAGCAGGCGGGTGAGCACAGATACGCAGTATTTT. This translates into CASSSRRVSTDTQYF.

V usage is TRBV12-5 and J usage is TRBJ2-1; D possibly corresponds to TRBD2 (5 bases). The V gene's germline CDR1 is LGHNT and CDR2 FRNRAP. Trimming removed 5 bases at V and 4 bases at J, with 21 bases between. The CDR3 is 17 residues long. CDR3 nucleotide sequence: TGTGCTAGTGGTACGCTCCCGAGAGGGAAGGTTTACAATGAGCAGTTCTTC. Translated, it gives CASGTLPRGKVYNEQFF.

This clonotype was counted only a few times. The chain is built from TRBV6-5 and TRBJ2-3, with TRBD1 matching 9 bases. V trimming: 6 bases; J trimming: 3 bases; junction bases outside the gene matches: 4. The CDR3 consists of 14 residues. Germline CDR1 MNHEY, CDR2 SVGAGI. The CDR3 loop reads CASRTGTGTDTQYF. The CDR3 DNA sequence: TGTGCCAGCAGAACCGGGACAGGGACAGATACGCAGTATTTT.

In its sample, this clonotype was seen a few times. This chain connects TRBV4-1 to TRBJ1-5; no clear D. In germline, CDR1 is MGHRA, CDR2 YSYEKL. This CDR3 has 15 amino acids. The germline V and J ends were trimmed by 1 base and 5 bases, with 12 bases remaining between them. CDR3 sequence: CASSQGRASHQPQHF. The CDR3 bases are TGCGCCAGCAGCCAAGGTCGCGCATCACATCAGCCCCAGCATTTT.

This clonotype has at least ten counts. The rearrangement joins TRBV29-1 to TRBJ1-1; D is unresolved. The CDR3 totals 11 residues. Germline-derived CDR1 and CDR2 are SQVTM and ANQGSEA. Trimming took 4 bases from V and 1 from J, leaving 4 bases between them. CDR3 nucleotides: TGCAGCGTTGCAAGGAACACTGAAGCTTTCTTT. This translates into CSVARNTEAFF.

This clonotype has more than one count but fewer than ten. V gene TRBV9 combines with J gene TRBJ1-6, with a possible D match to TRBD1 (5 bases). The CDR3 runs to 16 residues. The V gene's germline CDR1 is SGDLS and CDR2 YYNGEE. Trimming took off 3 bases at V and 7 bases at J, with 17 bases between the two ends. The CDR3 DNA is TGTGCCAGCAGCGGTGCCCCCGGGACTCTAAATTCACCCCTCCACTTT. Amino acids: CASSGAPGTLNSPLHF.